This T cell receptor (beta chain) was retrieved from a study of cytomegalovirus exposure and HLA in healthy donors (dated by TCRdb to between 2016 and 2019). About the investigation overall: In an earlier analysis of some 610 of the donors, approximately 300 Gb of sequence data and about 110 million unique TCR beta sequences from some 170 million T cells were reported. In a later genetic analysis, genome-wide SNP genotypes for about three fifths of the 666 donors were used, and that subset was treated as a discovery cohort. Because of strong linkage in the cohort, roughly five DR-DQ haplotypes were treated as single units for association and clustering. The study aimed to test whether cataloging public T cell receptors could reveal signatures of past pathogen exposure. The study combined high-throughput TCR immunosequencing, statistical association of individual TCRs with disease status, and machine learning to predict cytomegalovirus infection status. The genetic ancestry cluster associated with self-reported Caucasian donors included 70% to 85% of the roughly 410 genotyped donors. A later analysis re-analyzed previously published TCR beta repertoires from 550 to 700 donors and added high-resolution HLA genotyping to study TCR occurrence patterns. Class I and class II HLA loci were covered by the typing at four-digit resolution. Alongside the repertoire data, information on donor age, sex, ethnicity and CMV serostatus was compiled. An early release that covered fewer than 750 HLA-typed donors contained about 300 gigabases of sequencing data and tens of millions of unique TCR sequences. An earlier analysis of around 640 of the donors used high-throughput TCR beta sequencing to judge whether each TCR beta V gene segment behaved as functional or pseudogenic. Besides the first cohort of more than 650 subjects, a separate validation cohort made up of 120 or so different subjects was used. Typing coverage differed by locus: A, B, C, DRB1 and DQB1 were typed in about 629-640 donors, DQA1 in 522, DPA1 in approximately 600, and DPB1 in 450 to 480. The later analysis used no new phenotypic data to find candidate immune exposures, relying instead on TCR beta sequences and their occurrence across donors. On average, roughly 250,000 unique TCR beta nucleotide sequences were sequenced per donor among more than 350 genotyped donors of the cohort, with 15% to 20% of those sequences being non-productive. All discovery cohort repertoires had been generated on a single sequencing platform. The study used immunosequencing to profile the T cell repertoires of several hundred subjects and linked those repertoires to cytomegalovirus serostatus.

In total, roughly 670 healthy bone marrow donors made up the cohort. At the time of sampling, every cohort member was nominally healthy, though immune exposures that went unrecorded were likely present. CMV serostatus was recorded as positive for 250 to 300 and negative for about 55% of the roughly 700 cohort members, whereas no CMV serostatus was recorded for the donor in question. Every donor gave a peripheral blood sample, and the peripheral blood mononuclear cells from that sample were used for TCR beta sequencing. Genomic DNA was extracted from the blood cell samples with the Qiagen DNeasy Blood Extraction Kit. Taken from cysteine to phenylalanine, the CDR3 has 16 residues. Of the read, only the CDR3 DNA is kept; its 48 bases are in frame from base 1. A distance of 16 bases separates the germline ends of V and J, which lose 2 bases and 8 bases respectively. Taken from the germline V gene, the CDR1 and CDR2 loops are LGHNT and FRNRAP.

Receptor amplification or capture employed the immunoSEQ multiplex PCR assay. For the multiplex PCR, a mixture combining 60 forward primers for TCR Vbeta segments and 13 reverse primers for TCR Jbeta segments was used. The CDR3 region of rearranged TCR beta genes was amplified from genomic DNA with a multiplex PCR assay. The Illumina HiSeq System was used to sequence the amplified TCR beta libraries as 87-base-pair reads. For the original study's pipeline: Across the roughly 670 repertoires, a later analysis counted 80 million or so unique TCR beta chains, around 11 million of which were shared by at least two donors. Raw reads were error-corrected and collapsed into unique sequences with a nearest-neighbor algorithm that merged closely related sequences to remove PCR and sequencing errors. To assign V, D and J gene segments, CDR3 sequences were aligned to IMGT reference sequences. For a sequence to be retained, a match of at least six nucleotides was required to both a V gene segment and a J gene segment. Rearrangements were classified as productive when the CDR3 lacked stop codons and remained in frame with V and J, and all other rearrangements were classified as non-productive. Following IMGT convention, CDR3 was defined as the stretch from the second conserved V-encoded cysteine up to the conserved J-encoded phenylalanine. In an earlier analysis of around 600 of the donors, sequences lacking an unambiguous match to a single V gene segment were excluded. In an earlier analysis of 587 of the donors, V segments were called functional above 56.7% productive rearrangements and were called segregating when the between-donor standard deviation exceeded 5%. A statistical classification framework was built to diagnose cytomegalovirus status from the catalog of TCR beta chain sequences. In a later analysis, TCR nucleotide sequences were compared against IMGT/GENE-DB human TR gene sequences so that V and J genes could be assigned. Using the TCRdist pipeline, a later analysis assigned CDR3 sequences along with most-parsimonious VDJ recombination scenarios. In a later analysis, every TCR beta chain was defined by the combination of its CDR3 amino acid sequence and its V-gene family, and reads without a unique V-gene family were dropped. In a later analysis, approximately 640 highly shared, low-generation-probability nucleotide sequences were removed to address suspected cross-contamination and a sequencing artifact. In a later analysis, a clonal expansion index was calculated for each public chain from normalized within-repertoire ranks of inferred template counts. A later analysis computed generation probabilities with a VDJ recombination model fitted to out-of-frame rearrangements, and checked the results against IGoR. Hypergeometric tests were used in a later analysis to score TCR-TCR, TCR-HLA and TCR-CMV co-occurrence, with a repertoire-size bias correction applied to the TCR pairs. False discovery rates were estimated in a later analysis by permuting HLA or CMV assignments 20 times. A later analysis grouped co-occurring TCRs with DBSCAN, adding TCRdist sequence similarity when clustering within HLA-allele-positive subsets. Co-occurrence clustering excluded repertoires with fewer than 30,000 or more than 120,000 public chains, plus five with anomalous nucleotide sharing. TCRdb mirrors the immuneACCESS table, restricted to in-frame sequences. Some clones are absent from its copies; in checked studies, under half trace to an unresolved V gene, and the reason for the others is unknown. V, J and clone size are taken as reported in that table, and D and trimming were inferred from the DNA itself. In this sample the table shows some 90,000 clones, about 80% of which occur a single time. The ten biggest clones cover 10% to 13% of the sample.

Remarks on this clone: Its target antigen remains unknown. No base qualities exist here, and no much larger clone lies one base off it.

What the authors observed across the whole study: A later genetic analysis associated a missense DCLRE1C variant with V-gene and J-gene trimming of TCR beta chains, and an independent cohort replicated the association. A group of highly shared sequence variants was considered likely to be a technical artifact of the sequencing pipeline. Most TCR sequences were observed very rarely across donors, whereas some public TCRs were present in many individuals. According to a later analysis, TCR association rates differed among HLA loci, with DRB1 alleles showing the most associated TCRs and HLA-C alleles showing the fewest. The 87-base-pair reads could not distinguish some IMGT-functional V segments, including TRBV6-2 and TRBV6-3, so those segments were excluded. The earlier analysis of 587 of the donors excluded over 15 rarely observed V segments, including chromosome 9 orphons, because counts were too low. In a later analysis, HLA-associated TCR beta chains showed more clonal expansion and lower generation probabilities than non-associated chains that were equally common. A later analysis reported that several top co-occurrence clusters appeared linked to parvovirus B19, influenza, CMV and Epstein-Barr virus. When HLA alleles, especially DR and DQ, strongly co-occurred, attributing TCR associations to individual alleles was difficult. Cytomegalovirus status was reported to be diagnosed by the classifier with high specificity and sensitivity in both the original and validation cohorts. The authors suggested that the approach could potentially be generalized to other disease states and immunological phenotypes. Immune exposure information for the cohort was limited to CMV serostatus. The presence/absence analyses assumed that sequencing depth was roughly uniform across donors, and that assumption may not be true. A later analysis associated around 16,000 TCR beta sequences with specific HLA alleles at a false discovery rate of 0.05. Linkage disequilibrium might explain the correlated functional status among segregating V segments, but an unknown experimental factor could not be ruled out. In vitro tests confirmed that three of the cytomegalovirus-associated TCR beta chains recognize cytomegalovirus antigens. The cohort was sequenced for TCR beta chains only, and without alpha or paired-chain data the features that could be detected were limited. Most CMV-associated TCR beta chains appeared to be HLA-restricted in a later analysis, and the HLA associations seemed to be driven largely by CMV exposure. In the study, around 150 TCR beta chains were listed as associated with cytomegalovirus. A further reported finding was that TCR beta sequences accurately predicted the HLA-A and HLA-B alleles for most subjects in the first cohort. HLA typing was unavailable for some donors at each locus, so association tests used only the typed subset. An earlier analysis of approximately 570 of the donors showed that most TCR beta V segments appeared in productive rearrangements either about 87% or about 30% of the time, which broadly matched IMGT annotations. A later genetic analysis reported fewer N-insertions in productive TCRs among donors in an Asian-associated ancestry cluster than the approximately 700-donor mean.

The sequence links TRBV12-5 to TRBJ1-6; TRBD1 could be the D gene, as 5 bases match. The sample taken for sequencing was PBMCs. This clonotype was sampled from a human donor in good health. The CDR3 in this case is CASGLSGGRNYSPLHF. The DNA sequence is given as TGTGCTAGTGGTTTGTCCGGGGGGAGGAATTATTCACCCCTCCACTTT.